A selection of T cell receptor beta chains follows, all from one sample in a study of vaccination and CD4 T cells after COVID-19. Antigen specificity for these receptors is unknown. TCRdb reanalysed the PCR reads using MiXCR and keeps one entry per CDR3 protein. The sample has fewer than 10,000 distinct CDR3 sequences; more than 20% are singletons. Sequencing was done on a sample of cultured CD4+ T cells from blood. Receptors originate from a human donor with COVID-19. CDR3s include the opening cysteine and the closing phenylalanine or tryptophan. A D gene is named only where the DNA matches it firmly. Part of the rows lack a size; the others show once, few, many or a class for expanded clones.

TGTGCCAGCAGCCCAAGGGTGGGACAGGGGTATGGCTACACCTTC CASSPRVGQGYGYTF TRBJ1-2 TRBD1 few TRBV2
TGTGCCAGCAGTTTAGGTGGGACAGGGGGATCTCAGCCCCAGCATTTT CASSLGGTGGSQPQHF TRBJ1-5 TRBD1 medium-sized TRBV27
TGCGCCAGCAGCCAAAACTGGGGGGCTGGGTACGAGCAGTACTTC CASSQNWGAGYEQYF TRBJ2-7 NA NA TRBV4-3
TGTGCCAGCAGCATCGGACAGGGGCGAGGTGAAAAACTGTTTTTT CASSIGQGRGEKLFF TRBJ1-4 TRBD1 NA TRBV5-6
TGTGCCAGCAGCCGGGACAGATACGAGCAGTACTTC CASSRDRYEQYF TRBJ2-7 TRBD1 few TRBV11-1
TGTGCCAGCCGGGGACAGGGGAACACCGGGAAGCTGTTTTTT CASRGQGNTGKLFF TRBJ2-2 TRBD1 NA TRBV7-9
TGTGCCAGTCCAGGGCCGACCTCTGGAAACACCATATATTTT CASPGPTSGNTIYF TRBJ1-3 NA medium-sized TRBV7-9
TGTGCCAGTAGTATCGACAGCTTGAACACTGAAGCTTTCTTT CASSIDSLNTEAFF TRBJ1-1 NA NA TRBV19
TGTGCCAGCAGGGAACTAGCGGGGTTAGATACGCAGTATTTT CASRELAGLDTQYF TRBJ2-3 TRBD2 large TRBV2
TGTGCCAGCAGTCCCAGGGGAGGGCATCAGCCCCAGCATTTT CASSPRGGHQPQHF TRBJ1-5 NA medium-sized TRBV12-3/TRBV12-4
TGTGCCAGCAGCTTCGACAGGGCTGGTCAGCCCCAGCATTTT CASSFDRAGQPQHF TRBJ1-5 TRBD1 medium-sized TRBV11-2